The source of this TCR beta chain is a study of cytomegalovirus exposure and HLA in healthy donors (dated 2017 in TCRdb). For the study in its entirety: According to an earlier analysis of several hundred of the donors, some 180 million T cells yielded 117 million unique TCR beta sequences and around 300 Gb of sequence data. Approximately 310 gigabases of sequencing data and 70 million to 100 million unique TCR sequences were included in an early release covering around 600 HLA-typed donors. Of the 350 to 450 genotyped donors, 65% to 90% fell in the genetic ancestry cluster associated with self-reported Caucasian donors. The study aimed to test whether signatures of past pathogen exposure could be identified by cataloging public T cell receptors. The study profiled the T cell repertoires of under 700 subjects by immunosequencing and related them to cytomegalovirus serostatus. Besides the first cohort of roughly 700 subjects, a separate validation cohort made up of roughly 120 different subjects was used. To predict cytomegalovirus infection status, the study brought together high-throughput TCR immunosequencing, statistical association of individual TCRs with disease status, and machine learning. A later analysis re-analyzed previously published TCR beta repertoires from 500 to 700 donors and added high-resolution HLA genotyping to study TCR occurrence patterns. Rather than using new phenotypic data, the later analysis identified candidate immune exposures from TCR beta sequences and from how often those sequences occurred across donors. In an earlier analysis of roughly 600 of the donors, high-throughput TCR beta sequencing was used to judge whether each TCR beta V gene segment behaved as functional or pseudogenic. Alongside the repertoire data, information on donor age, sex, ethnicity and CMV serostatus was compiled. A later genetic analysis used genome-wide SNP genotypes for about 65% of the roughly 670 donors, treating that subset as a discovery cohort. All discovery cohort repertoires had been generated using a single sequencing platform. Class I and class II HLA loci were covered by the typing at four-digit resolution. Typing coverage differed by locus: A, B, C, DRB1 and DQB1 were typed in about 620-630 donors, DQA1 in approximately 520, DPA1 in approximately 600, and DPB1 in 450 to 490. Five DR-DQ haplotypes were handled as single units for association and clustering, since linkage in the cohort was strong. Among 300 to 450 genotyped donors of the cohort, an average of about 240,000 unique TCR beta nucleotide sequences were sequenced per donor, around 20% of them non-productive.

Overall results and qualifications from the work: A further reported finding was that TCR beta sequences accurately predicted the HLA-A and HLA-B alleles for most subjects in the first cohort. In both the original and validation cohorts, the classifier was reported to diagnose cytomegalovirus status with high specificity and sensitivity. In a later analysis, over 15,000 TCR beta sequences were associated with specific HLA alleles at a false discovery rate of 0.05. It was suggested by the authors that the approach could potentially be generalized to other disease states and immunological phenotypes. Assigning TCR associations to individual alleles was difficult when HLA alleles, especially DR and DQ, strongly co-occurred. In a later genetic analysis, a missense DCLRE1C variant was associated with V-gene and J-gene trimming of TCR beta chains, and the association was replicated in an independent cohort. Correlated functional status among segregating V segments might reflect linkage disequilibrium, but an unknown experimental factor could not be ruled out. CMV serostatus was the only immune exposure information available for the cohort. A later analysis reported that several top co-occurrence clusters appeared linked to parvovirus B19, influenza, CMV and Epstein-Barr virus. Most TCR sequences were observed very rarely across donors, whereas some public TCRs were present in many individuals. HLA typing was unavailable for some donors at each locus, so association tests used only the typed subset. Compared with equally common non-associated chains, HLA-associated TCR beta chains in a later analysis were more clonally expanded and had lower generation probabilities. According to a later analysis, TCR association rates differed among HLA loci, with DRB1 alleles showing the most associated TCRs and HLA-C alleles showing the fewest. In an earlier analysis of 450 to 750 of the donors, most TCR beta V segments appeared in productive rearrangements about 87% or about 30% of the time, broadly matching IMGT annotations. Some IMGT-functional V segments, including TRBV6-2 and TRBV6-3, could not be distinguished by the 87-base-pair reads and were therefore excluded. A few of the identified cytomegalovirus-associated TCR beta chains were confirmed in vitro to be specific for cytomegalovirus antigens. Because counts were too low, seventeen rarely observed V segments, including chromosome 9 orphons, were left out of the earlier analysis of roughly 600 of the donors. Presence/absence analyses assumed roughly uniform sequencing depth across donors, an assumption that may not hold. According to a later analysis, most CMV-associated TCR beta chains appeared to be HLA-restricted, and the HLA associations seemed to be driven largely by CMV exposure. The cohort was sequenced for TCR beta chains only, and without alpha or paired-chain data the features that could be detected were limited. A group of highly shared sequence variants was considered likely to be a technical artifact of the sequencing pipeline. The study listed approximately 150 TCR beta chains as associated with cytomegalovirus. According to a later genetic analysis, donors in an Asian-associated ancestry cluster had fewer N-insertions in productive TCRs than the approximately 670-donor mean.

In total, 600 or so healthy bone marrow donors made up the cohort. Cohort members were all nominally healthy when sampled, although unrecorded immune exposures were likely present. The donor was CMV seronegative and was included in the group of a few hundred seronegative cohort members. Every donor gave a peripheral blood sample, and the peripheral blood mononuclear cells from that sample were used for TCR beta sequencing. The Qiagen DNeasy Blood Extraction Kit was used to extract genomic DNA from the blood cell samples. Comments on this clone: What antigen it recognizes has not been identified. No qualities accompany the bases; no much larger clone lies one base away.

Library creation used the immunoSEQ multiplex PCR assay. A mixture of 60 forward primers for TCR Vbeta segments and 13 reverse primers for TCR Jbeta segments was used in the multiplex PCR. The CDR3 region of rearranged TCR beta genes was amplified from genomic DNA by a multiplex PCR assay. The amplified TCR beta libraries were sequenced on the Illumina HiSeq System as 87-base-pair reads. As for the original processing: A later analysis counted tens of millions of unique TCR beta chains across the 666 repertoires, and around 9.9 million of these chains were shared by at least two donors. A nearest-neighbor algorithm error-corrected the raw reads and collapsed the reads into unique sequences, merging closely related sequences to remove PCR and sequencing errors. Alignment of CDR3 sequences to IMGT reference sequences was used to assign V, D and J gene segments. Each retained sequence needed at least a six-nucleotide match to both a V gene segment and a J gene segment. A rearrangement was called productive if the CDR3 had no stop codons and remained in frame with V and J, and every other rearrangement was called non-productive. Following IMGT convention, CDR3 was defined as the stretch from the second conserved V-encoded cysteine to the conserved J-encoded phenylalanine. In an earlier analysis of around 640 of the donors, sequences lacking an unambiguous match to a single V gene segment were excluded. In an earlier analysis of almost 600 of the donors, a V segment was called functional when productive rearrangements were above 56.7%, and segregating when the standard deviation between donors exceeded 5%. A statistical classification framework was built for diagnosing cytomegalovirus status from the catalog of TCR beta chain sequences. V and J gene assignment, in a later analysis, came from comparing TCR nucleotide sequences with IMGT/GENE-DB human TR gene sequences. A later analysis assigned CDR3 sequences and most-parsimonious VDJ recombination scenarios with the TCRdist pipeline. In a later analysis, every TCR beta chain was defined by the combination of its CDR3 amino acid sequence and its V-gene family, and reads without a unique V-gene family were dropped. In a later analysis, approximately 640 highly shared, low-generation-probability nucleotide sequences were removed to address suspected cross-contamination and a sequencing artifact. In a later analysis, a clonal expansion index was calculated for each public chain from normalized within-repertoire ranks of inferred template counts. Generation probabilities in a later analysis came from a VDJ recombination model fitted to out-of-frame rearrangements, and those results were checked against IGoR. Hypergeometric tests were used in a later analysis to score TCR-TCR, TCR-HLA and TCR-CMV co-occurrence, with a repertoire-size bias correction applied to the TCR pairs. In a later analysis, false discovery rates were estimated by permuting HLA or CMV assignments 20 times. A later analysis grouped co-occurring TCRs with DBSCAN, adding TCRdist sequence similarity when clustering within HLA-allele-positive subsets. Repertoires with fewer than 30,000 or more than 120,000 public chains, plus five repertoires with anomalous nucleotide sharing, were excluded from co-occurrence clustering. Held by TCRdb, this immuneACCESS table contains in-frame sequences only and omits some clones. Under half of the omission traces to an unresolved V gene where checked; the cause of the rest is unknown. The V and J calls and clone size are taken from that table; D and trimming were inferred from the DNA. The sample table shows 150,000 to 250,000 clones, and about four fifths are seen once. 0.098% of the sample is held by the ten biggest clonotypes.

The CDR3, cysteine through phenylalanine, is 16 amino acids long. Solely the CDR3 DNA is kept, with 48 bases framed from the first base. The germline V end is reduced by 5 bases and the J end by 4 bases; junction bases left unmatched: 9. The germline V gene sets CDR1 to SGHAT and CDR2 to FQNNGV. The sequence was collected from a boy aged 2-15 years in good health and CMV-seronegative. The sequence is built from TRBV11-2 and TRBJ2-5; 11 bases in between match TRBD2. Sequencing was carried out using PBMCs. Here is the DNA: TGTGCCAGCAGCGGAACCACTAGCGGGGGAACAGAGACCCAGTACTTC. This sequence encodes CASSGTTSGGTETQYF.